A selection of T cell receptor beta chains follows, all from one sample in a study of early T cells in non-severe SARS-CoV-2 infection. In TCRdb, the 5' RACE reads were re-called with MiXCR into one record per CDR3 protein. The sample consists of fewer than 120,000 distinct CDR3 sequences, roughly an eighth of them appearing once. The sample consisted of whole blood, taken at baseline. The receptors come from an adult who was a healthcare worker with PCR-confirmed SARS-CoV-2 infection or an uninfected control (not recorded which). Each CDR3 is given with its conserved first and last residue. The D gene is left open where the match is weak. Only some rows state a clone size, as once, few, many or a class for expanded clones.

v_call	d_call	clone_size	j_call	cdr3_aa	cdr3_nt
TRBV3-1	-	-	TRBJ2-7	CASSQAVPLDEQYF	TGTGCCAGCAGCCAAGCAGTGCCACTGGACGAGCAGTACTTC
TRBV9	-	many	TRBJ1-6	CASSVSNSPLHF	TGTGCCAGCAGCGTGTCGAATTCACCCCTCCACTTT
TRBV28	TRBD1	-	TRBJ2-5	CASSSLRDRGQKETQYF	TGTGCCAGCAGTTCCCTCCGGGACAGGGGACAGAAAGAGACCCAGTACTTC
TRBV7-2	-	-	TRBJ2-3	CASSTERARGTDTQYF	TGTGCCAGCAGCACCGAGAGGGCCCGCGGAACAGATACGCAGTATTTT
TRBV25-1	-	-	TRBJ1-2	CASGTFLNYGYTF	TGTGCCAGCGGGACGTTTCTTAACTATGGCTACACCTTC
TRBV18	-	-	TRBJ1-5	CASSHGQNQPQHF	TGTGCCAGCTCACATGGGCAGAATCAGCCCCAGCATTTT
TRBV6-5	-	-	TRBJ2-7	CASSYRETGSYEQYF	TGTGCCAGCAGTTACAGGGAGACAGGTTCCTACGAGCAGTACTTC
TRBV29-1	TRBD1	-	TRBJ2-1	CSGVLTGGSVHEQFF	TGCAGCGGTGTACTTACAGGGGGCTCAGTCCATGAGCAGTTCTTC
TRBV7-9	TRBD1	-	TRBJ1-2	CASSLVGQGPLGYTF	TGTGCCAGCAGCTTAGTAGGACAGGGACCCCTTGGCTACACCTTC
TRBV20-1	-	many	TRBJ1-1	CSARSDGALWNTEAFF	TGCAGTGCTAGAAGCGACGGCGCCCTATGGAACACTGAAGCTTTCTTT
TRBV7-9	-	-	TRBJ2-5	CASSFLYQETQYF	TGTGCCAGCAGCTTTTTGTACCAAGAGACCCAGTACTTC
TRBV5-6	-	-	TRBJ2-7	CASSRRGEQYF	TGTGCCAGCAGCCGTCGAGGGGAGCAGTACTTC
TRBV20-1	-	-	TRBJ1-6	CSAREAKLGDSPLHF	TGCAGTGCTAGAGAGGCAAAACTCGGAGATTCACCCCTCCACTTT